The 19 T cell receptor beta chains below all came from one sample that was sequenced in a study of blood T cell dynamics during melanoma immunotherapy. Noted time point: pre-treatment baseline. Here immunoSEQ multiplex PCR was the method, and the copy in TCRdb shows in-frame clones only, minus some. This sample has roughly 9,900 clones, with 70% to 90% found just once. This sample comprised blood, obtained from a patient treated with checkpoint blockade. These receptors originate from a human donor with melanoma.

The chain recombines TRBV5-1 with TRBJ2-2, with 8 bases lining up with TRBD2. The CDR3 consists of 15 residues. V gave up 5 bases and J gave up 0 bases; unmatched junction bases: 3. Germline V gives CDR1 SGHRS, CDR2 YFSETQ. The CDR3 DNA sequence: TGCGCCAGCAGGAGACTAGCGACGAACACCGGGGAGCTGTTTTTT. Encoded protein: CASRRLATNTGELFF.

The gene calls are TRBV28 and TRBJ2-2; D remains unclear. The germline CDR1 and CDR2 sequences are MDHEN and SYDVKM. Trimming removed 4 bases at V and 8 bases at J, with 20 bases between. The CDR3 runs to 16 residues. For the CDR3, the DNA is TGTGCCAGCAGTTCCCCCTCCCTAACTCCCTTGGGGGAGCTGTTTTTT. This gives the protein CASSSPSLTPLGELFF.

The rearrangement uses TRBV6-4 and TRBJ2-3, with 7 bases that match TRBD2. Germline trimming cut 2 bases from V and 3 bases from J; bases unmatched to any gene: 5. Germline CDR1 reads MRHNA; CDR2 reads SNTAGT. The CDR3 extends over 15 amino acids. CDR3 DNA sequence: TGTGCCAGCAGTGACCCAGCGGGGCCGACAGATACGCAGTATTTT. Translation gives CASSDPAGPTDTQYF.

The genes are TRBV28 and TRBJ2-5; 9 nucleotides agree with TRBD2. CDR1 is MDHEN and CDR2 is SYDVKM in the germline V gene. The J segment lost 2 bases and the V segment lost 5 bases, leaving 6 bases of the junction unmatched. The CDR3 is 15 amino acids. The CDR3: CASSPRLAEQETQYF. The CDR3 region has the DNA TGTGCCAGCAGTCCTCGACTAGCGGAACAAGAGACCCAGTACTTC.

A word on this clone: Other DNA sequences in this sample translate to the same CDR3. V is TRBV4-2 and J is TRBJ2-5; possibly TRBD1 or TRBD2 for D (5 bases each). The CDR3 sequence is 15 residues long. Germline V gene sequence: CDR1 LGHNA, CDR2 YNFKEQ. Trimming stripped 4 bases from V and 1 base from J, with 13 bases between. The CDR3 DNA sequence: TGTGCCAGCAGCCCGGGGACGAGTGGCCAAGAGACCCAGTACTTC. Translation: CASSPGTSGQETQYF.

The gene calls are TRBV4-2 and TRBJ2-1; D gene unclear. This CDR3 is built from 14 residues. The V gene's germline CDR1 is LGHNA and CDR2 YNFKEQ. With 4 bases removed from V and 0 bases from J, the gap between germline ends came to 7 bases. The CDR3 coding sequence is TGTGCCAGCAGCCCCAACCCCTCCTACAATGAGCAGTTCTTC. It translates to CASSPNPSYNEQFF.

The chain carries TRBV5-4 and TRBJ2-7; 7 positions match TRBD1. Losses at the gene ends were 4 bases for V and 5 bases for J; bases not matched to a gene: 6. CDR1 and CDR2 (germline): SGHNT, YYREEE (reference sequence). The CDR3 consists of 13 residues. CDR3 loop: CASSAYRGHEQYF. In DNA form, the CDR3 reads TGTGCCAGCAGCGCCTACAGGGGCCACGAGCAGTACTTC.

This chain uses TRBV28 with TRBJ2-5; TRBD1 matches at 7 bases. The J call may be incorrect, as the DNA end agrees better with TRBJ2-7. The germline V gene encodes CDR1 MDHEN and CDR2 SYDVKM. CDR3 length: 15 residues. The CDR3 sequence: CASSTYRGNHYEQYF. The CDR3 DNA sequence: TGTGCCAGCAGTACCTACAGGGGAAATCACTACGAGCAGTACTTC.

The gene calls are TRBV13 and TRBJ2-3; tentative D call: TRBD2 (6 bases). Looked up from germline, CDR1 is PRHDT and CDR2 is FYEKMQ (reference sequence). The CDR3 loop spans 14 amino acids. Trimming stripped 5 bases from V and 3 bases from J, with 12 bases between. The CDR3, as DNA: TGTGCCAGCAGCCACGGACGGGGGACAGATACGCAGTATTTT. This codes for CASSHGRGTDTQYF.

The chain carries TRBV28 and TRBJ2-7; the D gene is possibly TRBD1 (5 bases). The CDR3 runs to 13 residues. Germline V gene lookup returns CDR1 MDHEN and CDR2 SYDVKM. Trimming left V 2 bases short and J 4 bases short, with 9 bases between. The CDR3 sequence: CASSLPQGYEQYF. In DNA form, the CDR3 reads TGTGCCAGCAGTTTACCCCAGGGTTACGAGCAGTACTTC.

The J gene is TRBJ1-3, the V gene TRBV11-2; D ambiguous. Per the germline V gene, CDR1 is SGHAT and CDR2 is FQNNGV. This CDR3 region has 14 residues. V shed 5 bases and J shed 4 bases, with 12 bases lying between them. CDR3 coding DNA: TGTGCCAGCAGCCGACTAGTCACAGGAAACACCATATATTTT. It yields the protein CASSRLVTGNTIYF.

The genes are TRBV27 and TRBJ2-2; no firm D call. CDR1 and CDR2 from the germline V gene are MNHEY and SMNVEV (reference sequence). Trimming took 5 bases from V and 10 from J, leaving 14 bases between them. The CDR3 extends over 13 amino acids. The DNA for the CDR3 is TGTGCCAGCAGTCTTGTTCCCGGATCGGAGCTGTTTTTT. Its translation is CASSLVPGSELFF.

This clone was counted a few times. The V gene is TRBV4-1, the J gene TRBJ1-5, with 9 bases aligning to TRBD1. This CDR3 is 15 amino acids long. Germline V gene sequence: CDR1 MGHRA, CDR2 YSYEKL. V dropped 3 bases and J dropped 2; count of bases not matched to a gene: 2. DNA of the CDR3: TGCGCCAGCAGCCAGTGGACAGGGGGCAATCAGCCCCAGCATTTT. This gives the protein CASSQWTGGNQPQHF.

The chain is built from TRBV28 and TRBJ1-4, with a possible D match to TRBD1 (6 bases). V shed 3 bases and J shed 0 bases, with 11 bases lying between them. This CDR3 region has 16 residues. Germline V gives CDR1 MDHEN, CDR2 SYDVKM. CDR3 residues: CASSFWGGTTNEKLFF. In DNA form, the CDR3 reads TGTGCCAGCAGTTTCTGGGGGGGCACAACTAATGAAAAACTGTTTTTT.

The chain carries TRBV2 and TRBJ2-7, with TRBD2 identical over 7 bases. The CDR3 contains 14 residues. V lost 3 bases to trimming and J lost 4 bases; unmatched junction nucleotides: 6. Per germline, CDR1 SNHLY and CDR2 FYNNEI. CDR3 coding DNA: TGTGCCAGCAGTGATGGCGGGAGTGGATACGAGCAGTACTTC. Translating gives CASSDGGSGYEQYF.

The genes are TRBV19 and TRBJ2-2; tentative D call: TRBD2 (5 bases). Germline values: CDR1 LNHDA, CDR2 SQIVND (reference sequence). The CDR3 is made up of 14 amino acids. V was shortened by 1 base and J by 4 bases, with 7 bases between the two germline ends. The CDR3 sequence: CASSIGGITGELFF. DNA of the CDR3: TGTGCCAGTAGTATAGGAGGGATCACCGGGGAGCTGTTTTTT.

The chain's CDR3 is CASSPTPGAARHEQYF. The CDR3, as DNA: TGTGCCAGCAGCCCGACTCCAGGGGCGGCCCGCCACGAGCAGTACTTC. The chain combines TRBV11-1 with TRBJ2-7, with D perhaps TRBD1 (6 bases). CDR1 and CDR2 from the germline V gene are SGHAT and FQDESV (reference sequence). V lost 5 bases to trimming and J lost 5 bases, with 22 bases between them. This CDR3 has 16 residues.

J is TRBJ1-1 and V is TRBV2; D unclear. The CDR3 has 13 amino acids. CDR1 and CDR2 (germline): SNHLY, FYNNEI. Trimming shortened V by 7 bases and J by 10 bases, and 19 bases separated the two germline ends. The CDR3 bases are TGTGCCAGCACCAAAGCCTTCGGCCCGGGAGCTTTCTTT. Protein: CASTKAFGPGAFF.

The chain joins TRBV7-9 to TRBJ1-4; D possibly corresponds to TRBD1 (5 bases). V was shortened by 6 bases and J by 0 bases, with 11 bases between the two germline ends. The CDR3 loop spans 15 amino acids. The germline V gene has CDR1 SEHNR and CDR2 FQNEAQ (reference sequence). The CDR3 sequence is CASRERQPTNEKLFF. CDR3 bases: TGTGCCAGCAGGGAACGACAGCCAACTAATGAAAAACTGTTTTTT.